One and the same sample provided the 28 T cell receptor beta chains below, sequenced in a study of beta chain features in type 1 diabetes. The whole isolated RNA underwent reverse transcription, so sequencing captured expressed TCRB transcripts. The method was immunoSEQ multiplex PCR; TCRdb's version includes in-frame clones alone and lacks a portion of them. The sample shows approximately 150,000 clones, 8.5% to 12% of them seen only once. The sample was naive CD4+ T cells from blood. These receptors all stem from a man aged 18-30 years in good health.

The sample holds a few counts of this clone. The chain uses TRBV4-1 and TRBJ1-6; 9 nucleotides line up with TRBD1. Germline V gene data show CDR1 as MGHRA and CDR2 as YSYEKL. The CDR3 spans 15 residues. J gave up 10 bases and V 2 bases, and 6 bases lay outside the gene matches. CDR3 amino acids: CASSQNGQGMSPLHF. CDR3 nucleotide sequence: TGCGCCAGCAGCCAAAATGGACAGGGGATGTCACCCCTCCACTTT.

This clone turned up a few times. This rearrangement joins TRBV19 to TRBJ2-5; D unclear. Between the trimmed V and J ends, which lost 3 bases and 4 bases, there was a span of 6 bases. Germline V lookup: CDR1 LNHDA, CDR2 SQIVND (reference sequence). The CDR3 is made up of 12 amino acids. CDR3 nucleotide sequence: TGTGCCAGTAGTATTCCTCGAGAGACCCAGTACTTC. This encodes CASSIPRETQYF.

The chain combines TRBV7-2 with TRBJ1-5; D is undetermined. The CDR3 contains 13 residues. V was clipped by 2 bases and J by 4 bases, with 6 bases between them. Germline CDR1 and CDR2: SGHTA and FQGNSA. CDR3 in amino acids: CASSLQENQPQHF. CDR3 nucleotide sequence: TGTGCCAGCAGCTTACAGGAAAATCAGCCCCAGCATTTT.

This clone was seen a few times. The genes are TRBV11-2 and TRBJ2-3; 7 positions agree with TRBD2. The trim removed 0 bases at V and 6 bases at J, leaving 6 bases unmatched. Looked up from germline, CDR1 is SGHAT and CDR2 is FQNNGV. There are 15 residues in the CDR3. The CDR3 nucleotides are TGTGCCAGCAGCTTAGATGTAGCGGGCAAGGATACGCAGTATTTT. This encodes CASSLDVAGKDTQYF.

The sample holds a few counts of this clone. The chain employs TRBV6-5 and TRBJ2-7; D is unresolved. The CDR3 extends over 13 amino acids. Germline V gives CDR1 MNHEY, CDR2 SVGAGI. The V and J ends lost 7 bases and 5 bases respectively, with 15 bases between them. The CDR3 nucleotides read TGTGCCAGCACCGCCCCTGGGCGAAACGAGCAGTACTTC. As protein: CASTAPGRNEQYF.

The chain recombines TRBV20-1 with TRBJ1-2; TRBD1 matches at 8 bases. Germline lookup yields CDR1 DFQATT and CDR2 SNEGSKA (reference sequence). The CDR3 is 11 residues long. The CDR3 spells CSDRGNYGYTF. CDR3 coding DNA: TGCAGCGACAGGGGAAACTATGGCTACACCTTC.

This chain connects TRBV18 to TRBJ1-2, with 10 nucleotides matching TRBD1. The junction had 8 bases not matched to a gene; V was cut back by 6 bases and J by 7 bases. In germline, CDR1 is KGHSH, CDR2 LQKENI. The CDR3 runs to 14 residues. The CDR3 sequence: CASSQGQGFGGYTF. The CDR3 region has the DNA TGTGCCAGCTCCCAGGGACAGGGGTTCGGTGGCTACACCTTC.

The V gene is TRBV5-1, the J gene TRBJ2-4; TRBD1 matches at 8 bases. The V gene's germline CDR1 is SGHRS and CDR2 YFSETQ. V gave up 4 bases and J gave up 0 bases; unmatched junction bases: 6. The CDR3 is 16 residues long. CDR3 region: CASSDQGALAKNIQYF. Written as DNA, the CDR3 is TGCGCCAGCAGCGACCAGGGGGCTTTAGCCAAAAACATTCAGTACTTC.

The table lists this clone with a few counts. The rearrangement joins TRBV25-1 to TRBJ1-4; 12 nucleotides line up with TRBD1. Germline V gene sequence: CDR1 MGHDK, CDR2 SYGVNS. Germline trimming cut 5 bases from V and 2 bases from J; bases unmatched to any gene: 6. The CDR3 extends over 17 amino acids. CDR3 loop: CASSLGQGATTNEKLFF. The CDR3 DNA follows: TGTGCCAGCAGTCTGGGACAGGGGGCGACGACTAATGAAAAACTGTTTTTT.

This chain links TRBV6-7 with TRBJ2-7; perhaps TRBD2 as D (5 bases). TRBV6-7 is noted as an ORF with a role that remains uncertain. Trimming took 7 bases from V and 6 from J, leaving 19 bases between them. The CDR3 runs to 14 residues. Here the CDR3 DNA reads TGTGCCAGCACCCCCCTTAGAGGGCGAGGCGAGCAGTACTTC. Translation: CASTPLRGRGEQYF.

This clone has only a few counts. Other nucleotide sequences in the sample specify the same CDR3. V gene TRBV5-4 combines with J gene TRBJ2-5; TRBD2 matches at 8 bases. Germline CDR1 and CDR2: SGHNT and YYREEE (reference sequence). Unmatched junction bases numbered 1, after V lost 2 bases and J lost 4 bases. This CDR3 region has 13 residues. The CDR3 reads CASSLAGVETQYF. The DNA for the CDR3 is TGTGCCAGCAGCTTAGCGGGGGTAGAGACCCAGTACTTC.

The V call is TRBV7-2, the J call TRBJ1-1, with TRBD1 identical over 10 bases. This CDR3 has 16 amino acids. Germline CDR1 is SGHTA and CDR2 is FQGNSA. The V gene end was trimmed by 5 bases and the J gene end by 4 bases; junction bases not matched to a gene: 10. The CDR3 DNA sequence: TGTGCCAGCAGCGCTCGAGGGGGACAGGGGACCACTGAAGCTTTCTTT. Its protein is CASSARGGQGTTEAFF.

There are a few counts of this clone. DNA for the CDR3: TGTGCCAGCAGTTCCAAACCGACAGGGACTTACGAGCAGTACTTC. It codes for CASSSKPTGTYEQYF. The chain joins TRBV6-5 to TRBJ2-5, with a tentative D call TRBD1 (7 bases). The J call is uncertain, as TRBJ2-7 better fits the DNA end. Germline CDR1 is MNHEY and CDR2 is SVGAGI. The CDR3 extends over 15 amino acids.

The chain carries TRBV9 and TRBJ2-7; D might be TRBD1 (6 bases). Germline V CDR1 and CDR2: SGDLS, YYNGEE. Between the trimmed V and J ends, which lost 3 bases and 3 bases, there was a span of 16 bases. CDR3 length: 15 amino acids. CDR3: CASSDSTRDIYEQYF. The CDR3 bases are TGTGCCAGCAGCGACTCGACCAGGGACATCTACGAGCAGTACTTC.

The J gene is TRBJ2-3, the V gene TRBV7-2; 7 bases align to TRBD1. The CDR3 contains 13 residues. The germline V gene encodes CDR1 SGHTA and CDR2 FQGNSA. Unmatched junction bases numbered 3, after V lost 5 bases and J lost 4 bases. The chain's CDR3 is CASSVQGADTQYF. CDR3 DNA: TGTGCCAGCAGCGTGCAGGGGGCAGATACGCAGTATTTT.

This clone turned up a few times. The chain is built from TRBV7-9 and TRBJ1-1; maybe TRBD1 (6 bases). The CDR3 runs 13 residues. Germline CDR1 is SEHNR and CDR2 is FQNEAQ (reference sequence). The V and J ends lost 4 bases and 5 bases respectively, with 11 bases between them. The CDR3 here is CASSSQGSTEAFF. The CDR3 nucleotides are TGTGCCAGCAGCTCACAGGGTAGTACTGAAGCTTTCTTT.

The chain is built from TRBV6-6 and TRBJ1-1; 8 bases line up with TRBD1. V lost 2 bases to trimming and J lost 4 bases; unmatched junction nucleotides: 6. The CDR3 totals 15 residues. Germline assignment: CDR1 MNHNY and CDR2 SVGAGI (reference sequence). CDR3 sequence reads: CASSYEQGAGTEAFF. The CDR3 bases are TGTGCCAGCAGTTACGAGCAGGGGGCGGGCACTGAAGCTTTCTTT.

This chain joins TRBV7-7 and TRBJ2-7, with a possible D match to TRBD1 (6 bases). The CDR3 totals 14 residues. V lost 5 bases, J lost 6 bases, and 17 bases lay in between. CDR1 and CDR2 from the germline V gene are SSHAT and FNYEAQ (reference sequence). The CDR3 is CASSPGQGPTEQYF. As DNA, the CDR3 is TGTGCCAGCAGCCCCGGGCAGGGGCCCACCGAGCAGTACTTC.

This clone was seen more than once but under ten times. This sequence joins TRBV5-1 and TRBJ1-1, with a possible D match to TRBD1 (5 bases). The CDR3 runs 15 residues. The germline CDR1 and CDR2 sequences are SGHRS and YFSETQ. With 2 bases removed from V and 1 base from J, the gap between germline ends came to 12 bases. The CDR3 nucleotides read TGCGCCAGCAGCTTTATCGCGGGACCGAACACTGAAGCTTTCTTT. Amino acids: CASSFIAGPNTEAFF.

This clone occurred a few times. The chain joins TRBV19 to TRBJ1-6; 7 positions match TRBD1. CDR1 is LNHDA, CDR2 SQIVND, per germline (reference sequence). The CDR3 contains 15 residues. After removal of 5 bases from V and 9 bases from J, the junction contained 10 bases not matched to a gene. CDR3 sequence reads: CASSSNRGYGSPLHF. The CDR3 bases are TGTGCCAGTAGTTCAAACAGGGGCTATGGTTCACCCCTCCACTTT.

The V and J genes are TRBV28 and TRBJ2-3; TRBD2 matches 13 bases. The germline V gene encodes CDR1 MDHEN and CDR2 SYDVKM. This CDR3 spans 15 amino acids. Trimming removed 6 bases from V and 2 bases from J; junction bases left unmatched: 2. The CDR3 protein is CASRTSGGHTDTQYF. The CDR3 DNA is TGTGCCAGCAGGACTAGCGGGGGGCACACAGATACGCAGTATTTT.

This clone was detected a few times. The chain recombines TRBV6-5 with TRBJ2-1; possibly TRBD2 for D (6 bases). The CDR3 length is 14 residues. CDR1 MNHEY and CDR2 SVGAGI come from the germline V gene. Between the trimmed V and J ends, which lost 6 bases and 8 bases, there was a span of 17 bases. The CDR3 DNA follows: TGTGCCAGCAGAATAGCGGTAGCTAGGGATGAGCAGTTCTTC. The encoded protein is CASRIAVARDEQFF.

Notes on this clone: Given a much more abundant clone one base away, this may be a read error. This chain links TRBV7-2 with TRBJ1-1; TRBD1 matches 8 bases. This CDR3 has 14 amino acids. CDR1 SGHTA and CDR2 FQGNSA come from the germline V gene. The CDR3 sequence is CASSTKGTGSGASF. CDR3 nucleotides: TGTGCCAGCAGCACCAAGGGGACAGGATCCGGAGCTTCCTTT.

This rearrangement joins TRBV29-1 to TRBJ2-3, with TRBD1 as a possible D gene (6 bases). This CDR3 comprises 16 residues. The V gene lost 0 bases and the J gene lost 1 base, with 14 bases spanning the gap. The V gene's germline CDR1 is SQVTM and CDR2 ANQGSEA. The CDR3 reads CSVEDRQGWGTDTQYF. CDR3 DNA sequence: TGCAGCGTTGAAGACCGGCAGGGGTGGGGCACAGATACGCAGTATTTT.

This clone was seen more than once but under ten times. The rearrangement links TRBV5-4 to TRBJ2-1, with 7 bases lining up with TRBD1. The CDR3 runs to 14 residues. Germline V lookup: CDR1 SGHNT, CDR2 YYREEE (reference sequence). Trimming at V came to 4 bases and at J to 4 bases, leaving 5 bases not matched to a gene. The DNA of the CDR3 is TGTGCCAGCAGCGGCCGGGACAGATACAATGAGCAGTTCTTC. It is translated as CASSGRDRYNEQFF.

This chain links TRBV7-2 with TRBJ2-5; D not resolved. The J call is doubtful: the DNA matches TRBJ2-7 better. This CDR3 has 14 residues. CDR1 SGHTA and CDR2 FQGNSA come from the germline V gene. CDR3 coding DNA: TGTGCCAGCAGCTTAGCGGGCATCTCCTACGAGCAGTACTTC. Protein: CASSLAGISYEQYF.

This clone has just a few counts. The rearrangement uses TRBV4-2 and TRBJ2-1; 10 nucleotides align to TRBD2. The V gene end was trimmed by 4 bases and the J gene end by 4 bases; junction bases not matched to a gene: 7. This CDR3 comprises 16 residues. Germline CDR1 is LGHNA and CDR2 is YNFKEQ. The CDR3 spells CASSRAGGATYNEQFF. DNA of the CDR3: TGTGCCAGCAGCCGAGCGGGGGGGGCCACGTACAATGAGCAGTTCTTC.

This clone was seen a handful of times. The rearrangement uses TRBV28 and TRBJ1-5; D possibly corresponds to TRBD1 (5 bases). Between the trimmed V and J ends, which lost 5 bases and 4 bases, there was a span of 9 bases. CDR3 length: 13 residues. Germline CDR1 reads MDHEN; CDR2 reads SYDVKM. DNA of the CDR3: TGTGCCAGCAGTCGGGGGGGAAATCAGCCCCAGCATTTT. Translated: CASSRGGNQPQHF.